This T cell receptor beta chain was retrieved from a study of siplizumab effects on memory and regulatory T cells. Regarding the study as a whole: Naive T cells seemed more diverse than memory cells; they also seemed major alloresponse contributors. To unstimulated subsets, only a minor fraction of alloreactive clones could be mapped.

The CDR3 consists of 14 residues. Germline V lookup: CDR1 SSHAT, CDR2 FNYEAQ (reference sequence). The data were produced by immunoSEQ multiplex PCR, yet TCRdb's version contains in-frame clones alone and is incomplete. This sample has about 50,000 clones, with more than 75% found just once. In regard to this clone: As yet, its antigen is unknown. A read error may produce the germline difference seen at one junction end.

Sequencing was done on a sample of naive CD8+ T cells sorted from blood. The rearrangement joins TRBV7-7 to TRBJ2-1; no firm D call. This sequence was found in a human donor in good health. The CDR3 loop reads CASSPDLFYNEQFF. Here the CDR3 DNA reads TGTGCTAGCAGCCCCGACCTATTCTACAATGAGCAGTTCTTC.